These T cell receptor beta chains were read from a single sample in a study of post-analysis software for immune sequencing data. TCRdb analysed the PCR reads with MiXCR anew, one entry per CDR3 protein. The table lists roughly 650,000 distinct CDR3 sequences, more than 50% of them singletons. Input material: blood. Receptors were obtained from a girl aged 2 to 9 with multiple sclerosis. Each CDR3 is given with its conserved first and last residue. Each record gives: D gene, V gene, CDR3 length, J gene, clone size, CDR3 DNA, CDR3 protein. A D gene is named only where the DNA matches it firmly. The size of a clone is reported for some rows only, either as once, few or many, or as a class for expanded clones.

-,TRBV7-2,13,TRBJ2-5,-,TGTGCCAGCAGCTTTACTAGTGAGGAGACCCAGTACTTC,CASSFTSEETQYF
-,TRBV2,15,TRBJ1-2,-,TGTGCCAGCAGGCCCTTCGCGGGGGGGTATGAGGGCTACACCTTC,CASRPFAGGYEGYTF
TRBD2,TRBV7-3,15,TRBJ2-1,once,TGTGCCAGCAGCTTAACAGCGGGAGGATCCAATGAGCAGTTCTTC,CASSLTAGGSNEQFF
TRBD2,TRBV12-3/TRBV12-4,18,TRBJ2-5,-,TGTGCCAGCAGTCCGGGAGGGCTAGCGGGGAGAGACCAAGAGACCCAGTACTTC,CASSPGGLAGRDQETQYF
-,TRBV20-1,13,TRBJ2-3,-,TGCAGTGCCCCTACAGCCTGGTCAGATACGCAGTATTTT,CSAPTAWSDTQYF
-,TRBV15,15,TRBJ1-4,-,TGTGCCACCAGCAGGGGGGATGGGCCAAATGAAAAACTGTTTTTT,CATSRGDGPNEKLFF
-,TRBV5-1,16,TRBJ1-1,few,TGCGCCAGCAGCTTGTTGGGTAAAACGAGGGGTGAGCCAGCTTTCTTT,CASSLLGKTRGEPAFF
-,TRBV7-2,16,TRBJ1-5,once,TGTGCCAGCAGCCCCCGTAGCGGGGCGAGCAATCAGCCCCAGCATTTT,CASSPRSGASNQPQHF
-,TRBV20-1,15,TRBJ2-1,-,TGCAGTGCTAGAGATCGTCAGAGGGGTTACAATGAGCGGTTCTTC,CSARDRQRGYNERFF
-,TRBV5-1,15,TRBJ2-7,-,TGCGCCAGCAGCGGAGACAGGTCCGCATCAGGCGAGCAGTACTTC,CASSGDRSASGEQYF
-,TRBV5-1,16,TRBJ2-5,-,TGCGCCAGCAGCCCCGACCGGGCCTCCGGAGGGGAGACCCAGTACTTC,CASSPDRASGGETQYF
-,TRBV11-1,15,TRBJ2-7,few,TGTGCCAGCAGCTCGTCCATGGGCAGCTACTACGAGCAGTACTTC,CASSSSMGSYYEQYF
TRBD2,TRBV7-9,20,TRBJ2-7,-,TGTGCCAGCAGCTTATGGGCCGGCGGTAGGGCTAGCGGGAATTCCTACGAGCAGTACTTC,CASSLWAGGRASGNSYEQYF
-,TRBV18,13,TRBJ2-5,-,TGTGCCAGCTCGTCGCTCACAGTAGAGACCCAGTACTTC,CASSSLTVETQYF
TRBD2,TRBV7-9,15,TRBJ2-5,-,TGTGCCAGCAGCGTGGGGACTAGCGGGATTGAGACCCAGTACTTC,CASSVGTSGIETQYF
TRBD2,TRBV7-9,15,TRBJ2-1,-,TGTGCCAGCAGCTTCCTAACTAGCGGGAGAAATGAGCAGTTCTTC,CASSFLTSGRNEQFF
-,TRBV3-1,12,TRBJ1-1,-,TGTGCCAGCAGCCTCCAGGAGGCTGAAGCTTTCTTT,CASSLQEAEAFF
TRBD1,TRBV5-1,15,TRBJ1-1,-,TGCGCCAGCAGCGCCTGGACAGGGTTGAACACTGAAGCTTTCTTT,CASSAWTGLNTEAFF